This T cell receptor (beta chain) came from a study of beta chain features in type 1 diabetes. Study background: Cells sorted and examined across all samples totaled roughly 100,000,000.

Worth noting for this clone: Its antigen is undetermined.

Study results and limitations: Although PCR might favor shorter templates, it would do so equally in patients and controls.

Sequencing targeted expressed TCRB transcripts, as all isolated RNA had been reverse transcribed. The repertoire was sequenced with immunoSEQ multiplex PCR; TCRdb's copy has only in-frame clones and lacks some. The sample includes roughly 240,000 clones, approximately 70% seen only once; the top ten take around 0.057%. Sequencing was done on a sample of naive CD4+ T cells from blood. The receptor comes from a man under 40 in good health.

CDR3 nucleotides: TGTGCCAGCAGCCACGCCAGCGAGCAGTACTTC. Protein: CASSHASEQYF. The chain uses TRBV14 and TRBJ2-7, with D unclear. The CDR3 extends over 11 amino acids. Germline-derived CDR1 and CDR2 are SGHDN and FVKESK. V was cut by 3 bases and J by 6 bases, with 6 bases left in between.